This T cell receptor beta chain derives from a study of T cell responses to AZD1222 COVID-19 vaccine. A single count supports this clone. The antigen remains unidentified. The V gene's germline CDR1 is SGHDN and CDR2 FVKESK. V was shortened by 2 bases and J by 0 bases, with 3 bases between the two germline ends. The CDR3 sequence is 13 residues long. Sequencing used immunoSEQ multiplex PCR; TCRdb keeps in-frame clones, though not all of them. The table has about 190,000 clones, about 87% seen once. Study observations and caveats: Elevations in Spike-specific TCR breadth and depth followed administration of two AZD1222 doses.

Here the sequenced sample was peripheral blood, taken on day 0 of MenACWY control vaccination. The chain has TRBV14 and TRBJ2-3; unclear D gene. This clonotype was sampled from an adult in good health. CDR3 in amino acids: CASSQRSTDTQYF. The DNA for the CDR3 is TGTGCCAGCAGCCAAAGGAGCACAGATACGCAGTATTTT.